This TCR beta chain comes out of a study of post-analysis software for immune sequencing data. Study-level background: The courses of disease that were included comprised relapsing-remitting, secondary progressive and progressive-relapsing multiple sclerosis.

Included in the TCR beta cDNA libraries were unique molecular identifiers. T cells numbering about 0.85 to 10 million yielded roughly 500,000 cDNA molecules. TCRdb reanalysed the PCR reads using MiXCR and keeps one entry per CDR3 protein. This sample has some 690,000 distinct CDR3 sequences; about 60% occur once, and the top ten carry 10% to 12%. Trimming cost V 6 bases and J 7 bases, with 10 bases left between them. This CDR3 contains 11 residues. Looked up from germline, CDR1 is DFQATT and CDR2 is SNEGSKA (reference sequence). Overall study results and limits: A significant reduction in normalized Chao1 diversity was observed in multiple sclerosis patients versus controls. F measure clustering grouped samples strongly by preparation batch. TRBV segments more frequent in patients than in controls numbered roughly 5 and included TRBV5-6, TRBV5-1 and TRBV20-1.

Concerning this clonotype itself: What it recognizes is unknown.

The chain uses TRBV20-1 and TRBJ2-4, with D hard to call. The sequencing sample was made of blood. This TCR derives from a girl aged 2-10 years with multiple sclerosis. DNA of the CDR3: TGCAGTGCCGCGGCGGAGAACATTCAGTACTTC. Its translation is CSAAAENIQYF.